This passage covers 22 T cell receptor beta chains from one sample sequenced in a study of Graves' ophthalmopathy and Graves' hyperthyroidism. RNA transcripts were the source from which TCR beta CDR3 regions were amplified. The authors performed first-round RT-PCR with HTBI primers and then a second-round multiplex PCR. TCRdb re-analysed the multiplex PCR reads in MiXCR, keeping a single row per CDR3 protein. Of about 150,000 distinct CDR3 sequences listed, more than 30% are singletons. The specimen sequenced was peripheral blood. These receptors came from a woman aged 40-49 years with Graves' ophthalmopathy.

The table lists this clonotype with many counts. The chain joins TRBV7-2 to TRBJ1-1, with 10 bases lining up with TRBD1. After removal of 2 bases from V and 4 bases from J, the junction contained 4 bases not matched to a gene. The germline V gene encodes CDR1 SGHTA and CDR2 FQGNSA. The CDR3 is 15 residues long. CDR3 in DNA: TGTGCCAGCAGCTTATCCCGGACAGGGGGCACTGAAGCTTTCTTT. It encodes CASSLSRTGGTEAFF.

This chain links TRBV7-9 with TRBJ2-5, with 9 bases identical to TRBD2. Germline V gene data show CDR1 as SEHNR and CDR2 as FQNEAQ (reference sequence). Germline trimming cut 1 base from V and 4 bases from J; bases unmatched to any gene: 4. This CDR3 comprises 15 residues. CDR3 sequence (DNA): TGTGCCAGCAGCTTAGACCTAGCGGGGAGAGAGACCCAGTACTTC. This gives the protein CASSLDLAGRETQYF. The full variable domain, rest sourced from reference TRBV7-9 and TRBJ2-5, is DTGVSQNPRHKITKRGQNVTFRCDPISEHNRLYWYRQTLGQGPEFLTYFQNEAQLEKSRLLSDRFSAERPKGSFSTLEIQRTEQGDSAMYLCASSLDLAGRETQYFGPGTRLLVL.

This clonotype was found many times. This chain uses TRBV11-3 with TRBJ1-1; D is unclear. CDR3 length: 19 amino acids. Trimming pared 4 bases from V and 0 bases from J, leaving 24 bases between. Germline V gene sequence: CDR1 SGHNT, CDR2 YENEEA. The CDR3 DNA follows: TGTGCCAGCAGCTCCCAACTCCAGCATCGGGGATCATTGAACACTGAAGCTTTCTTT. As protein: CASSSQLQHRGSLNTEAFF.

This clonotype was picked up many times. The chain couples TRBV12-3 or TRBV12-4 to TRBJ1-5, with TRBD1 matching over 7 bases. The CDR3 totals 13 residues. V lost 6 bases and J lost 4; bases outside the gene matches: 3. CDR3 protein: CASSPTGNQPQHF. The CDR3 DNA reads TGTGCCAGCAGCCCGACAGGGAATCAGCCCCAGCATTTT.

V and J are TRBV12-3 or TRBV12-4 and TRBJ2-7; 8 nucleotides line up with TRBD1. This CDR3 is built from 15 residues. J lost 2 bases, V lost 6 bases, and 9 bases had no gene match. This CDR3 is CASSPRTGPTYEQYF. DNA of the CDR3: TGTGCCAGCAGCCCAAGGACAGGGCCTACCTACGAGCAGTACTTC.

The V gene is TRBV27, the J gene TRBJ2-7, with 10 bases that match TRBD2. The CDR3 covers 13 residues. Trimming cost V 6 bases and J 4 bases; bases outside gene matches: 3. Germline V gene lookup returns CDR1 MNHEY and CDR2 SMNVEV (reference sequence). The CDR3 region is CASSQREGYEQYF. As DNA, the CDR3 is TGTGCCAGCAGCCAGCGGGAGGGTTACGAGCAGTACTTC.

Many counts were recorded for this clonotype. The chain links TRBV28 to TRBJ2-7; D call uncertain. The CDR3 is 13 residues long. Germline V lookup: CDR1 MDHEN, CDR2 SYDVKM. Trimming left V 5 bases short and J 3 bases short, with 11 bases between. CDR3 residues: CASSPPDRYEQYF. The DNA for the CDR3 is TGTGCCAGCAGTCCCCCGGACCGCTACGAGCAGTACTTC.

This chain uses TRBV6-2 or TRBV6-3 with TRBJ1-6; 9 nucleotides agree with TRBD1. V shed 6 bases, J shed 10 bases, and the junction held 4 bases outside the gene matches. The CDR3 extends over 13 amino acids. CDR1 and CDR2 from the germline V gene are MNHEY and SVGEGT. CDR3 protein: CASSLQGASPLHF. The CDR3 nucleotides read TGTGCCAGCAGCTTACAGGGGGCGTCACCCCTCCACTTT.

This clonotype was recorded many times. The V call is TRBV6-1, the J call TRBJ2-7; D is unclear. The CDR3 totals 13 residues. V was shortened by 3 bases and J by 3 bases, with 9 bases between the two germline ends. CDR1 and CDR2 (germline): MNHNS, SASEGT. The CDR3 nucleotides are TGTGCCAGCAGTGACAGTCCGCGCTACGAGCAGTACTTC. Amino acid sequence: CASSDSPRYEQYF.

CDR3 bases: TGTGCCAGCATCGTCGATGGGGGCTCCGGGGAGCAGTACTTC. Protein product: CASIVDGGSGEQYF. The gene calls are TRBV11-1 and TRBJ2-7; D may be TRBD1 (6 bases). The V gene's germline CDR1 is SGHAT and CDR2 FQDESV (reference sequence). Trimming removed 7 bases at V and 7 bases at J, with 20 bases between. The length of the CDR3 is 14 residues.

The gene calls are TRBV11-2 and TRBJ2-7; TRBD1 matches 9 bases. This CDR3 comprises 16 residues. V was pared by 5 bases and J by 2 bases, with 10 bases of the junction left unmatched. Germline-derived CDR1 and CDR2 are SGHAT and FQNNGV. The CDR3 DNA sequence: TGTGCCAGCAGCCTCCGTCCGGGACAGGGCACCTACGAGCAGTACTTC. Its protein product is CASSLRPGQGTYEQYF.

The chain is built from TRBV6-2 or TRBV6-3 and TRBJ2-7; D uncertain. The CDR3 runs to 14 residues. Trimming pared 8 bases from V and 1 base from J, leaving 15 bases between. Per the germline V gene, CDR1 is MNHEY and CDR2 is SVGEGT. CDR3 region: CASEFRSRSYEQYF. The CDR3 DNA is TGTGCCAGCGAATTTCGCTCCCGGTCCTACGAGCAGTACTTC.

This sequence joins TRBV4-1 and TRBJ1-1, with D possibly being TRBD1 (5 bases). Trimming cost V 4 bases and J 7 bases, with 19 bases left between them. Germline CDR1 and CDR2: MGHRA and YSYEKL. The CDR3 totals 15 residues. CDR3 DNA: TGCGCCAGCAGCCGAGGGGAACAGAGCTCGTATGAAGCTTTCTTT. Protein product: CASSRGEQSSYEAFF.

As for this clonotype: One end of the junction does not line up with germline, which may come from a read error. V and J are TRBV6-1 and TRBJ2-7; tentatively, D is TRBD1 (6 bases). The CDR3 loop spans 13 amino acids. Looked up from germline, CDR1 is MNHNS and CDR2 is SASEGT. CDR3 nucleotides: TGTGCCATCAGTGGGGGACAAGACTACGAGCAGTACTTC. This codes for CAISGGQDYEQYF.

This clonotype was recorded at least ten times. The V and J genes are TRBV15 and TRBJ2-5; D ambiguous. The CDR3 spans 16 residues. Germline values: CDR1 LNHNV, CDR2 YYDKDF (reference sequence). The ends were cut back, 4 bases at V and 4 bases at J, with 19 bases in the middle. The CDR3 spells CATSTRLSRVRETQYF. The CDR3 nucleotides are TGTGCCACCAGCACCCGACTTTCCCGGGTGCGAGAGACCCAGTACTTC.

The chain combines TRBV6-2 or TRBV6-3 with TRBJ1-1, with D perhaps TRBD1 (6 bases). Germline V lookup: CDR1 MNHEY, CDR2 SVGEGT. This CDR3 contains 16 residues. Deletions cut 2 bases from V and 0 bases from J, with 13 bases between. The DNA for the CDR3 is TGTGCCAGCAGTTACGCTAGACAGGTCCTGAACACTGAAGCTTTCTTT. Protein sequence: CASSYARQVLNTEAFF.

This clonotype has ten or more counts. This chain joins TRBV6-2 or TRBV6-3 and TRBJ1-1, with 9 bases fitting TRBD1. Per germline, CDR1 MNHEY and CDR2 SVGEGT. The CDR3 covers 14 residues. J was trimmed by 1 base and V by 5 bases; bases with no gene match: 2. DNA for the CDR3: TGTGCCAGCAGTGGACAGGGGCGGAACACTGAAGCTTTCTTT. Translation: CASSGQGRNTEAFF.

The chain combines TRBV7-3 with TRBJ2-7; 7 nucleotides align to TRBD2. The CDR3 has 13 amino acids. Germline values: CDR1 SGHTA, CDR2 FQGTGA. After removal of 5 bases from V and 0 bases from J, the junction contained 1 base not matched to a gene. CDR3 sequence: CASSRTSSYEQYF. The CDR3 coding sequence is TGTGCCAGCAGCCGGACTAGCTCCTACGAGCAGTACTTC.

This clonotype was picked up a small number of times. CDR3 sequence reads: CASSLDWYQETQYF. CDR3 bases: TGTGCCAGCAGCTTAGACTGGTATCAAGAGACCCAGTACTTC. V usage is TRBV7-2 and J usage is TRBJ2-5, with D unresolved. Trimming stripped 1 base from V and 2 bases from J, with 8 bases between. CDR3 length: 14 amino acids. CDR1 and CDR2 (germline): SGHTA, FQGNSA.

This clonotype was counted ten times or more. This chain links TRBV7-3 with TRBJ1-1; D not resolved. Germline CDR1 reads SGHTA; CDR2 reads FQGTGA. Between the trimmed V and J ends, which lost 3 bases and 3 bases, there was a span of 11 bases. This CDR3 is 14 amino acids long. CDR3 amino acids: CASSFVGVDTEAFF. The CDR3 DNA follows: TGTGCCAGCAGCTTCGTGGGCGTTGACACTGAAGCTTTCTTT. Looking up the rest from reference TRBV7-3 and TRBJ1-1 gives the full variable domain: GAGVSQTPSNKVTEKGKYVELRCDPISGHTALYWYRQSLGQGPEFLIYFQGTGAADDSGLPNDRFFAVRPEGSVSTLKIQRTERGDSAVYLCASSFVGVDTEAFFGQGTRLTVV.

This clonotype was found a few times. The V gene is TRBV24-1, the J gene TRBJ2-4; D uncertain. The CDR3 has 14 residues. Germline CDR1 and CDR2: KGHDR and SFDVKD. The germline V and J ends were trimmed by 3 bases and 1 base, with 6 bases remaining between them. CDR3 loop: CATSDPEAKNIQYF. CDR3 nucleotides: TGTGCCACCAGTGATCCGGAGGCCAAAAACATTCAGTACTTC.

Regarding this clonotype: Since a much larger clone is just one base distant, this may be a read error. This chain connects TRBV20-1 to TRBJ1-2; 7 bases line up with TRBD1. The germline V gene encodes CDR1 DFQATT and CDR2 SNEGSKA (reference sequence). V gave up 8 bases and J gave up 0 bases; unmatched junction bases: 9. This CDR3 has 14 residues. The chain's CDR3 is CSTIRQGSNYGYTF. The DNA for the CDR3 is TGCAGTACCATCCGACAGGGCTCTAACTATGGCTACACCTTC.